The sequence of this T cell receptor (beta chain) was determined in a study of blood T cell repertoires in COVID-19. Under the authors' procedure: Reference gene primers were amplified, and this amplification served to estimate nucleated cell counts. Sequencing was performed with immunoSEQ multiplex PCR; in TCRdb, only in-frame clones are kept and a portion is missing. The DNA was the basis for D and trimming; V, J and clone size are from that table. The sample holds under 300,000 clones; about 90% are singletons and the top ten take less than 2.5%. Remarks on this clone: Other DNA sequences of this sample code for an identical CDR3.

The specimen was PBMCs or T cells enriched from blood (not recorded which). The sequence was obtained from a woman in her late teens or twenties who had recovered from COVID-19.

The CDR3: CASSQGQETQYF. The CDR3 DNA sequence: TGTGCCAGCAGTCAGGGCCAAGAGACCCAGTACTTC. V and J are TRBV28 and TRBJ2-5; D is perhaps TRBD1 (5 bases). The CDR3 is 12 residues long. The ends were cut back, 5 bases at V and 1 base at J, with 5 bases in the middle. Germline V lookup: CDR1 MDHEN, CDR2 SYDVKM.